A selection of T cell receptor beta chains follows, all from one sample in a study of control samples from healthy donors and cancer patients. The method was immunoSEQ multiplex PCR; TCRdb's version includes in-frame clones alone and lacks a portion of them. In the table there are around 150,000 clones, approximately 90% of which are singletons. The sequencing sample was made of blood. All receptors come from a man in his thirties or forties in good health. The CDR3 runs from the conserved cysteine through the conserved F or W. D genes are given only for firm matches.

V gene: TRBV6-1
J gene: TRBJ2-1
D gene: .
CDR3 protein: CASSASWGSAWNEQFF

V gene: TRBV5-1
J gene: TRBJ1-3
D gene: .
CDR3 protein: CASSPNPRQAGSSGNTIYF

V gene: TRBV5-1
J gene: TRBJ2-5
D gene: .
CDR3 protein: CASSLPRETQYF

V gene: TRBV13
J gene: TRBJ1-1
D gene: .
CDR3 protein: CASSVGDTEAFF

V gene: TRBV6-5
J gene: TRBJ1-6
D gene: .
CDR3 protein: CASSYSKVSWGAPLHF

V gene: TRBV5-5
J gene: TRBJ2-1
D gene: TRBD2
CDR3 protein: CASTAGTSATSEQFF

V gene: TRBV5-1
J gene: TRBJ1-6
D gene: .
CDR3 protein: CASSLTGQSNSPLHF

V gene: TRBV15
J gene: TRBJ2-7
D gene: .
CDR3 protein: CATSRDFTGYEQYF

V gene: TRBV4-1
J gene: TRBJ2-5
D gene: .
CDR3 protein: CASSQGVSGQETQYF

V gene: TRBV3-1/TRBV3-2
J gene: TRBJ1-6
D gene: TRBD1
CDR3 protein: CASSRQGKDSPLHF

V gene: TRBV11-2
J gene: TRBJ1-1
D gene: TRBD1
CDR3 protein: CASSSQGAAEAFF

V gene: TRBV19
J gene: TRBJ1-5
D gene: .
CDR3 protein: CASRDSGPRANQPQHF

V gene: TRBV2
J gene: TRBJ1-5
D gene: .
CDR3 protein: CASAAQANQPQHF

V gene: TRBV4-1
J gene: TRBJ2-2
D gene: TRBD2
CDR3 protein: CASSRGSGDRELFF

V gene: TRBV6-5
J gene: TRBJ1-4
D gene: .
CDR3 protein: CASSYKAAGREKLFF

V gene: TRBV28
J gene: TRBJ1-3
D gene: .
CDR3 protein: CASSVRNTIYF

V gene: TRBV7-9
J gene: TRBJ2-1
D gene: TRBD1
CDR3 protein: CASSFGTGNRYEQFF

V gene: TRBV6-5
J gene: TRBJ2-7
D gene: TRBD2
CDR3 protein: CASSYSFGGVAYEQYF

V gene: TRBV14
J gene: TRBJ2-7
D gene: .
CDR3 protein: CASSQDQRTQRSYEQYF

V gene: TRBV9
J gene: TRBJ2-2
D gene: .
CDR3 protein: CASSPRTRNTGELFF

V gene: TRBV18
J gene: TRBJ1-1
D gene: .
CDR3 protein: CASSPTAGNPQGTEAFF

V gene: TRBV4-2
J gene: TRBJ2-1
D gene: .
CDR3 protein: CASSQDYGTWDPFF

V gene: TRBV19
J gene: TRBJ1-4
D gene: .
CDR3 protein: CASSIRGMVNEKLFF

V gene: TRBV7-3
J gene: TRBJ2-6
D gene: .
CDR3 protein: CASSPGSNVLTF

V gene: TRBV10-3
J gene: TRBJ2-7
D gene: .
CDR3 protein: CAISESFSPYEQYF

V gene: TRBV2
J gene: TRBJ2-7
D gene: TRBD2
CDR3 protein: CASVRSRGGDYEQYF

V gene: TRBV27
J gene: TRBJ1-1
D gene: TRBD1
CDR3 protein: CASRRDRPNTEAFF

V gene: TRBV5-4
J gene: TRBJ2-1
D gene: TRBD2
CDR3 protein: CATLGTIGEQEQFF

V gene: TRBV7-9
J gene: TRBJ1-2
D gene: .
CDR3 protein: CASSWTLTGTF

V gene: TRBV18
J gene: TRBJ1-5
D gene: .
CDR3 protein: CASSPSRGEPQHF

V gene: TRBV6-1
J gene: TRBJ2-5
D gene: .
CDR3 protein: CASSEARGIQETQYF

V gene: TRBV7-9
J gene: TRBJ1-5
D gene: .
CDR3 protein: CASSANNDSPPQHF

V gene: TRBV7-2
J gene: TRBJ2-1
D gene: TRBD1
CDR3 protein: CASSSDRGFYNEQFF

V gene: TRBV11-3
J gene: TRBJ2-2
D gene: .
CDR3 protein: CASSSSGSSGTTGELFF

V gene: TRBV19
J gene: TRBJ1-1
D gene: .
CDR3 protein: CASSKREETAAFF

V gene: TRBV9
J gene: TRBJ1-5
D gene: .
CDR3 protein: CASSPGTSNQPQHF

V gene: TRBV5-4
J gene: TRBJ1-6
D gene: .
CDR3 protein: CASSLDRNSPLHF

V gene: TRBV12-5
J gene: TRBJ1-2
D gene: .
CDR3 protein: CASGLGQEGGYTF

V gene: TRBV15
J gene: TRBJ1-2
D gene: TRBD1
CDR3 protein: CATSRAGQETYGYTF

V gene: TRBV7-9
J gene: TRBJ1-1
D gene: .
CDR3 protein: CASSLEGRTEAFF

V gene: TRBV18
J gene: TRBJ2-1
D gene: .
CDR3 protein: CASSPPRLDNNEQFF

V gene: TRBV28
J gene: TRBJ2-1
D gene: .
CDR3 protein: CASSPGGVNEQFF

V gene: TRBV5-3
J gene: TRBJ2-1
D gene: .
CDR3 protein: CARRRTGNLCRDEQFF

V gene: TRBV19
J gene: TRBJ2-7
D gene: .
CDR3 protein: CASSDTQEGYEQYF

V gene: TRBV28
J gene: TRBJ2-7
D gene: TRBD2
CDR3 protein: CASSPPGTRYEQYF

V gene: TRBV5-1
J gene: TRBJ1-5
D gene: .
CDR3 protein: CASSLGLGYQPQHF

V gene: TRBV3-1/TRBV3-2
J gene: TRBJ1-2
D gene: .
CDR3 protein: CASSQVGGYTF